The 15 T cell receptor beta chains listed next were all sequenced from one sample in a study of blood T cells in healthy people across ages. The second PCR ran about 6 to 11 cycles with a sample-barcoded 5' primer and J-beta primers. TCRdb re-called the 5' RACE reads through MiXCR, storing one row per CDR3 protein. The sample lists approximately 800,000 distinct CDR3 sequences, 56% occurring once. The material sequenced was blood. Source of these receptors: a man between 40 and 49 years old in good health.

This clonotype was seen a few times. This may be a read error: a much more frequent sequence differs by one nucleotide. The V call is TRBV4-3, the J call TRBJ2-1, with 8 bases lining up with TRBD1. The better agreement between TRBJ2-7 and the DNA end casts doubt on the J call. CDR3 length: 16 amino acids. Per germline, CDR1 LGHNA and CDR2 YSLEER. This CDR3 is CASSQEVQGAYNEQYF. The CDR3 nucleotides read TGCGCCAGCAGCCAAGAGGTTCAGGGGGCTTACAATGAGCAGTACTTC.

The CDR3 sequence: CASSLYSPLHF. The CDR3 DNA sequence: TGTGCCAGCAGCTTGTATTCACCCCTCCACTTT. The rearrangement joins TRBV7-2 to TRBJ1-6; D is unresolved. Trimming cost V 3 bases and J 8 bases, with 2 bases left between them. The CDR3 contains 11 residues. The germline V gene encodes CDR1 SGHTA and CDR2 FQGNSA.

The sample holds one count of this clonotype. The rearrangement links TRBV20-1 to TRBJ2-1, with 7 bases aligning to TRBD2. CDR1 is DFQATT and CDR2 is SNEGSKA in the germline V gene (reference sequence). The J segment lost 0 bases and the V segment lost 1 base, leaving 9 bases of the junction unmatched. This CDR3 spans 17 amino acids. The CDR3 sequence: CSARVPAGRSSYNEQFF. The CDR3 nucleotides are TGCAGTGCTAGAGTGCCAGCGGGGCGCAGCTCCTACAATGAGCAGTTCTTC.

CDR3: CASSIGQDTQYF. The CDR3 DNA follows: TGTGCCAGCAGTATCGGGCAAGATACGCAGTATTTT. This sequence joins TRBV6-5 and TRBJ2-3; D ambiguous. The V and J ends lost 5 bases and 5 bases respectively, with 8 bases between them. The CDR3 consists of 12 residues. Germline assignment: CDR1 MNHEY and CDR2 SVGAGI.

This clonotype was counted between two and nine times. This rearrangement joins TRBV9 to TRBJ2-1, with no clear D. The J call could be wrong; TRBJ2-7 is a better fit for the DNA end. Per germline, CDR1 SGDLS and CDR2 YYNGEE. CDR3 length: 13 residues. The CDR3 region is CASSPSSYNEQYF. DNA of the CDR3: TGTGCCAGCAGCCCCAGCTCCTACAATGAGCAGTACTTC.

Here the CDR3 reads CASSFSDRPQEQYF. As DNA, the CDR3 is TGCGCCAGCAGCTTTTCGGACAGGCCACAGGAGCAGTACTTC. This chain connects TRBV5-1 to TRBJ2-7; 7 bases are shared with TRBD1. J lost 7 bases, V lost 2 bases, and 9 bases had no gene match. The CDR3 is 14 amino acids. Germline CDR1 reads SGHRS; CDR2 reads YFSETQ.

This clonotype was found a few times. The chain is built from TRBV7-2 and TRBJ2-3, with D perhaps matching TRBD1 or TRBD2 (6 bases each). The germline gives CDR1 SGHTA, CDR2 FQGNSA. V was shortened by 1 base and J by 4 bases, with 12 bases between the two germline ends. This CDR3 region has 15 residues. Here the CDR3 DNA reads TGTGCCAGCAGCTTAGGAGGGGGGCAATCAGATACGCAGTATTTT. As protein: CASSLGGGQSDTQYF. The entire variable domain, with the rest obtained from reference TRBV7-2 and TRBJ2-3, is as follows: GAGVSQSPSNKVTEKGKDVELRCDPISGHTALYWYRQSLGQGLEFLIYFQGNSAPDKSGLPSDRFSAERTGGSVSTLTIQRTQQEDSAVYLCASSLGGGQSDTQYFGPGTRLTVL.

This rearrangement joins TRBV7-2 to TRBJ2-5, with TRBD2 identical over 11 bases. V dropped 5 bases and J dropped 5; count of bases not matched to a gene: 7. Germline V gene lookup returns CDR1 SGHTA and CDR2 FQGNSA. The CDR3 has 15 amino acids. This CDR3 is CASSLLAGALETQYF. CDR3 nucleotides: TGTGCCAGCAGCCTACTAGCGGGGGCCTTGGAGACCCAGTACTTC.

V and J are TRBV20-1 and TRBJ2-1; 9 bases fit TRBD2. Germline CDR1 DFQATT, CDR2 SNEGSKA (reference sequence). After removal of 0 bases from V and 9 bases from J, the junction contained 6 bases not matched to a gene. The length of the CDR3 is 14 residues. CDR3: CSARDLRGGAEQFF. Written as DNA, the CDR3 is TGCAGTGCTAGAGATTTGCGCGGGGGGGCTGAGCAGTTCTTC.

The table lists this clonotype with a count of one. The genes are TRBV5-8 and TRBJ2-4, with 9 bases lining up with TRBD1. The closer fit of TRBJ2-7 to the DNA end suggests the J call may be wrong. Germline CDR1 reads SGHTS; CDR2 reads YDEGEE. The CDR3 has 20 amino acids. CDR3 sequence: CASSLGFGQGPRAIFYEQYF. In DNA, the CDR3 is TGTGCCAGCAGCTTGGGGTTTGGACAGGGGCCCAGGGCTATTTTTTACGAGCAGTACTTC.

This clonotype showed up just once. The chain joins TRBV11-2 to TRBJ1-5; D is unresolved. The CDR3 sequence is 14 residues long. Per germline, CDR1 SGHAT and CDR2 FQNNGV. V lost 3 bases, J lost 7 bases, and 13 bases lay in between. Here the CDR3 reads CASSFSGVGQPQHF. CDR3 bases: TGTGCCAGCAGCTTCTCTGGGGTCGGGCAGCCCCAGCATTTT.

The CDR3 here is CSARGSMRVGGYTF. In DNA form, the CDR3 reads TGCAGTGCTAGAGGCAGTATGAGGGTTGGTGGCTACACCTTC. The chain has TRBV20-1 and TRBJ1-2; D call uncertain. Trimming removed 1 base from V and 7 bases from J, with 16 bases in between. The length of the CDR3 is 14 residues. Germline V gives CDR1 DFQATT, CDR2 SNEGSKA (reference sequence).

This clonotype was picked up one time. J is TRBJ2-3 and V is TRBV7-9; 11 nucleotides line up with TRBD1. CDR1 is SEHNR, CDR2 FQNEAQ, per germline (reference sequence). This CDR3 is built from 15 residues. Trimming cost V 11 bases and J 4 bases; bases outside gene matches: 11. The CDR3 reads CADESGQGAPDTQYF. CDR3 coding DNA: TGTGCCGACGAGAGCGGACAGGGGGCTCCAGATACGCAGTATTTT.

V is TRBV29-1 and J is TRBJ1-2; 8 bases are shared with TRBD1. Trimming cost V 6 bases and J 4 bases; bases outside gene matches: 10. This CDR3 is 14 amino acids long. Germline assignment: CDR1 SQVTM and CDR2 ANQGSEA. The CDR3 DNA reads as TGCAGCGTGGAAAGGACAGGGCGAGTCTATGGCTACACCTTC. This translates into CSVERTGRVYGYTF.

In nucleotides, the CDR3 is TGTGCCACCAAGATTAGCGGGGGTACCTCCTACGAGCAGTACTTC. It codes for CATKISGGTSYEQYF. The chain couples TRBV6-6 to TRBJ2-7, with 9 positions matching TRBD2. Germline CDR1 is MNHNY and CDR2 is SVGAGI (reference sequence). Trimming took 10 bases from V and 0 from J; bases not matched to a gene: 10. This CDR3 is 15 amino acids long.